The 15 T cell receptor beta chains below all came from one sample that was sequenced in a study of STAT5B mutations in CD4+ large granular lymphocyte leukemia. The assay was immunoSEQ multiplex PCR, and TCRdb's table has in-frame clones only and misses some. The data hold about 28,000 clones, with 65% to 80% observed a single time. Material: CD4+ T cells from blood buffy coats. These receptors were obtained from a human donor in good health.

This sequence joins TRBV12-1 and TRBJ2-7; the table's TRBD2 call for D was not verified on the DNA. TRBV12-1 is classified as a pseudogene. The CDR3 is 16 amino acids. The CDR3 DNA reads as TGTGCCAGCAGTCTCATAGAGGGAGACGATCCGTACGAGCAGTACTTC. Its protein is CASSLIEGDDPYEQYF.

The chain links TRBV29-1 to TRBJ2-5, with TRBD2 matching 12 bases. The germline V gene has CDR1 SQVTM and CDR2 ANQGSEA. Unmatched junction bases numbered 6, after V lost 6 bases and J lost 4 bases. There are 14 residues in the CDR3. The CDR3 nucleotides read TGCAGCGTCAGCCCGGGACTAGCGGGAGAGACCCAGTACTTC. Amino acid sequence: CSVSPGLAGETQYF.

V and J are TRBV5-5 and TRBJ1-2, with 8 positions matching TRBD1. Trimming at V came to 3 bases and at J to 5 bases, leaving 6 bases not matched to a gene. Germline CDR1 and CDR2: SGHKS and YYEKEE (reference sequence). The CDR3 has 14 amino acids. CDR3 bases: TGTGCCAGCAGCTACGCCGGGACAGGTTATGGCTACACCTTC. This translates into CASSYAGTGYGYTF.

The CDR3 here is CASGLVPARGGRINYGYTF. CDR3 DNA: TGTGCTAGTGGTTTGGTACCCGCCCGGGGAGGGAGGATTAACTATGGCTACACCTTC. The chain carries TRBV12-5 and TRBJ1-2; D is ambiguous. The CDR3 has 19 residues. Per germline, CDR1 LGHNT and CDR2 FRNRAP. Trimming pared 0 bases from V and 1 base from J, leaving 21 bases between.

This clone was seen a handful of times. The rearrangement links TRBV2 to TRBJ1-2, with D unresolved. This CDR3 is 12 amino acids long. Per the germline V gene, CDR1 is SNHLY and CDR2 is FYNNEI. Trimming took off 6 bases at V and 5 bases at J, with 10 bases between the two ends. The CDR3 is CASSMDGYGYTF. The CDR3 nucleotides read TGTGCCAGCAGCATGGACGGATATGGCTACACCTTC.

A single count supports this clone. CDR3 in amino acids: CAWSVLGGGGEQYF. The CDR3 bases are TGTGCCTGGAGTGTACTTGGAGGGGGAGGCGAGCAGTACTTC. This chain connects TRBV30 to TRBJ2-7; D may match TRBD1 or TRBD2 (6 bases each). The CDR3 sequence is 14 residues long. The germline V gene encodes CDR1 GTSNPN and CDR2 SVGIG (reference sequence). Between the trimmed V and J ends, which lost 0 bases and 6 bases, there was a span of 15 bases.

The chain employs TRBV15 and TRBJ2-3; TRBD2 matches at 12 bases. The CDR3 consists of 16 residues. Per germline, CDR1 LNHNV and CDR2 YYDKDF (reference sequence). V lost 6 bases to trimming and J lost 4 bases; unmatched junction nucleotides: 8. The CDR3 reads CATSHGLAGTPDTQYF. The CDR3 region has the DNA TGTGCCACCAGTCATGGACTAGCGGGGACCCCAGATACGCAGTATTTT.

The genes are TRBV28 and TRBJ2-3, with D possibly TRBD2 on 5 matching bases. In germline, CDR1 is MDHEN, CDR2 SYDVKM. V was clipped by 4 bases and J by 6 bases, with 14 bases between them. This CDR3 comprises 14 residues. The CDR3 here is CASSSTYIADTQYF. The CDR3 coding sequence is TGTGCCAGCAGTTCAACCTATATAGCGGATACGCAGTATTTT.

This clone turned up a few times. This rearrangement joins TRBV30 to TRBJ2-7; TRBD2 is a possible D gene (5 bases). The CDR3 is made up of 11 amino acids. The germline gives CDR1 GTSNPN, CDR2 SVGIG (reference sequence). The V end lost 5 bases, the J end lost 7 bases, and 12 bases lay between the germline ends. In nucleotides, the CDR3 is TGTGCCTGGGGAGGAGAGCGGGAGCAGTACTTC. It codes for CAWGGEREQYF.

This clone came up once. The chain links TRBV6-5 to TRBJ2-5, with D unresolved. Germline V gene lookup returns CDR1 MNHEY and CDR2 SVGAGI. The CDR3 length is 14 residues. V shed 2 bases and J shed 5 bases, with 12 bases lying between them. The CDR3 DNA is TGTGCCAGCAGTTACCTGGATTCTTTGGAGACCCAGTACTTC. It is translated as CASSYLDSLETQYF.

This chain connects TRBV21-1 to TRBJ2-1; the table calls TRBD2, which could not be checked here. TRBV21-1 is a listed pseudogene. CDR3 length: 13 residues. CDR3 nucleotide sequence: TGTGCCAGCAGCCTCGGGGGTTACAATGAGCAGTTCTTC. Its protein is CASSLGGYNEQFF.

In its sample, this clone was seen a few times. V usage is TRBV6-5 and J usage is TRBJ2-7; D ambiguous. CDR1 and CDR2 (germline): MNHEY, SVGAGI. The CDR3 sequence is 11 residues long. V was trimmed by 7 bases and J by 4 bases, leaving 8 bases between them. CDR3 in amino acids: CASKTTYEQYF. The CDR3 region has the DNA TGTGCCAGCAAGACGACATACGAGCAGTACTTC.

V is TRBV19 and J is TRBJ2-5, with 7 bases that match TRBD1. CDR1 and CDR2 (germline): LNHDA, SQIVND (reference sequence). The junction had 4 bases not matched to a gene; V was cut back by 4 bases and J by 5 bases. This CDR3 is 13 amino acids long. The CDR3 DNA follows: TGTGCCAGTAGTACGACAGGGTCGGAGACCCAGTACTTC. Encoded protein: CASSTTGSETQYF.

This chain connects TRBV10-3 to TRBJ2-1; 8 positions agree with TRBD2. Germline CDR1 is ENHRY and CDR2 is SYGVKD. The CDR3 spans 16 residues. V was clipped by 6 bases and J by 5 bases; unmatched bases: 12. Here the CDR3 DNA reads TGTGCCATCAGGACGGAGGGCCTAGCGGGCAACAATGAGCAGTTCTTC. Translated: CAIRTEGLAGNNEQFF.

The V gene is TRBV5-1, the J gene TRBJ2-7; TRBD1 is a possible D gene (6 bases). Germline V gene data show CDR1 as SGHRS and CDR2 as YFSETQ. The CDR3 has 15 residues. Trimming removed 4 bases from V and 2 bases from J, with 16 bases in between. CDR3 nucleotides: TGCGCCAGCAGCATCCGGACAGATCAACCCTACGAGCAGTACTTC. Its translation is CASSIRTDQPYEQYF.